Following are 10 T cell receptor beta chains from one sample sequenced in a study of CD8+CD57+ T cells in acquired aplastic anemia. An expansion of CD8+CD57+ cells by flow cytometry had been shown in patients chosen for sequencing. Using genomic DNA as the template, TCR beta VDJ and CDR3 profiling was carried out. TCRdb called the reads again in MiXCR, with one record for every CDR3 protein. The sample yields approximately 190,000 distinct CDR3 sequences, 48% seen once. Source material: sorted CD4+, CD8+, or CD8+CD57+ T cells (not recorded which) from PBMCs. These receptors originate from a human donor with aplastic anemia.

This rearrangement joins TRBV10-1 to TRBJ2-7, with a weak D call TRBD2 (6 bases). There are 13 residues in the CDR3. The germline CDR1 and CDR2 sequences are WNHNN and SYGVQD (reference sequence). Trimming took off 10 bases at V and 3 bases at J, with 16 bases between the two ends. CDR3 in DNA: TGCGCCACCGTCCGGGACGGGAGCTACGAGCAGTACTTC. Its translation: CATVRDGSYEQYF.

This chain joins TRBV19 and TRBJ2-7; D might be TRBD1 (5 bases). V lost 3 bases, J lost 7 bases, and 13 bases lay in between. The CDR3 runs 13 residues. Germline V gives CDR1 LNHDA, CDR2 SQIVND (reference sequence). DNA for the CDR3: TGTGCCAGTAGTATTGGACAATCGAGAGAGCAGTACTTC. Translated: CASSIGQSREQYF.

The sample holds a few counts of this clonotype. Sequence at one end of the junction differs from germline and may be a read error. The chain joins TRBV18 to TRBJ2-7, with 10 bases fitting TRBD1. Germline V CDR1 and CDR2: KGHSH, LQKENI. CDR3 length: 13 residues. The chain's CDR3 is CASGQGGTYERYF. CDR3 sequence (DNA): TGTGCCAGCGGACAGGGGGGAACCTACGAGCGGTACTTC.

This chain joins TRBV25-1 and TRBJ2-7; 10 bases line up with TRBD1. Trimming cost V 4 bases and J 6 bases; bases outside gene matches: 12. Germline V lookup: CDR1 MGHDK, CDR2 SYGVNS. The CDR3 totals 16 residues. The CDR3 is CASSAHPGQGRLEQYF. CDR3 nucleotides: TGTGCCAGCAGTGCGCATCCGGGACAGGGGCGCCTCGAGCAGTACTTC.

The gene calls are TRBV11-1 and TRBJ2-1, with D tentatively TRBD2 (5 bases). This CDR3 spans 15 amino acids. The ends were cut back, 4 bases at V and 0 bases at J, with 10 bases in the middle. The germline gives CDR1 SGHAT, CDR2 FQDESV (reference sequence). The CDR3 protein is CASSSGISSYNEQFF. CDR3 DNA: TGTGCCAGCAGCTCGGGGATTAGCTCCTACAATGAGCAGTTCTTC.

V and J are TRBV10-3 and TRBJ2-2; D could derive from TRBD1 or TRBD2 (5 bases each). The CDR3 consists of 16 residues. Germline V gene data show CDR1 as ENHRY and CDR2 as SYGVKD. The ends were cut back, 3 bases at V and 0 bases at J, with 11 bases in the middle. For the CDR3, the DNA is TGTGCCATCAGTGATCGAGGGGTCTCGAACACCGGGGAGCTGTTTTTT. Its protein is CAISDRGVSNTGELFF.

This clonotype occurred many times. The V call is TRBV5-5, the J call TRBJ1-1, with D perhaps TRBD1 (6 bases). CDR3 size: 14 residues. CDR1 SGHKS and CDR2 YYEKEE come from the germline V gene (reference sequence). V lost 1 base and J 5 bases, leaving 12 bases between the germline ends. CDR3 DNA sequence: TGTGCCAGCAGCTTGTGGGGGGCGTTTACTGAAGCTTTCTTT. This codes for CASSLWGAFTEAFF.

This clonotype was seen ten or more times. The chain couples TRBV7-3 to TRBJ2-3; 7 bases map to TRBD2. Germline loops: CDR1 SGHTA, CDR2 FQGTGA. This CDR3 spans 18 amino acids. Trimming removed 1 base from V and 2 bases from J; junction bases left unmatched: 12. This chain's CDR3 is CASSLNVFGGTHTDTQYF. Here the CDR3 DNA reads TGTGCCAGCAGCTTAAATGTTTTCGGGGGGACCCACACAGATACGCAGTATTTT.

This clonotype was recorded once. This chain connects TRBV7-8 to TRBJ2-1, with D unclear. The CDR3 contains 15 residues. Trimming removed 5 bases from V and 0 bases from J, with 11 bases in between. From germline, CDR1 is SGHVS and CDR2 FQNEAQ. DNA for the CDR3: TGTGCCAGCAGCCCCGGATCTCTCTCCTACAATGAGCAGTTCTTC. It encodes CASSPGSLSYNEQFF.

Only one count was recorded for this clonotype. The chain employs TRBV19 and TRBJ1-3; no clear D. CDR3 length: 16 amino acids. CDR1 and CDR2 (germline): LNHDA, SQIVND (reference sequence). The V and J ends lost 5 bases and 0 bases respectively, with 14 bases between them. CDR3 sequence: CASSDDRAASGNTIYF. CDR3 DNA: TGTGCCAGTAGTGATGACCGGGCCGCCTCTGGAAACACCATATATTTT.